The TCR beta chain described here comes from a study of blood T cell repertoires in COVID-19 (dated by TCRdb to 2018 to 2020). Describing the broader study: Samples covering the acute and convalescent phases of COVID-19 were provided by collaborators in the United States, Italy and Spain. The material from the prospective study consisted of cDNA or gDNA derived from T cells, B-cell-depleted T cells, or PBMCs. The dataset comprised deeply sampled blood TCRbeta repertoires from subjects exposed to, actively infected with, or recovered from COVID-19. A freely available public database, intended as a resource for researchers studying the immune response to SARS-CoV-2, is where the repertoires were released. The samples were drawn from two sources: the first 160 participants of the ongoing ImmuneRACE study, and 1,254 subjects contributed by 6 global collaborators. A de-identified subject ID, COVID-19 status, age in years and sex were almost always included in the sample metadata. Where available, HLA class I and class II types were taken from metadata supplied by the sample provider and were not determined by assay-based typing. The study at large found these results: How much clinical and demographic metadata was included differed by source and by participant, and the metadata was provided uncurated.

TCRbeta CDR3 regions were amplified from genomic DNA by means of the immunoSEQ Assay, a bias-controlled multiplex PCR. As for the original processing: The number of nucleated cells in each sample was estimated from the amplification of reference gene primers within the assay. To quantify the absolute abundance of each unique TCRbeta CDR3 rearrangement, sequence reads were collapsed and filtered. For each sample, productive Simpson clonality was calculated by taking the square root of Simpson's diversity index across productive rearrangements. TCRdb provides this immuneACCESS table in a form limited to in-frame rearrangements. Some clones are lacking; in checked studies, under half of them reflect an unresolved V gene, and why the rest are absent is not known. The DNA gave D and trimming, while V, J and clone size come from that table. The sample table holds some 100,000 clones, of which roughly 86% were seen once. Roughly 11% of the sample rests with the top ten.

The CDR3 sequence holds 13 residues, the cysteine and phenylalanine included. The CDR3 DNA has 39 bases and is translated from base 1. The germline ends are 15 bases apart after V is trimmed by 11 bases and J by 4 bases. CDR1 and CDR2, looked up from the germline V gene (reference sequence), are SEHNR and FQNEAQ. Collaborating institutions collected whole blood in K2EDTA tubes following their own protocols. For TCRbeta analysis, collaborator samples were shipped as frozen whole blood, as isolated PBMCs, or as DNA extracted from either sample type. As concerns this clone: It has no known antigen specificity. Base quality data are lacking; no much larger clone is found one base away.

This receptor was identified in a woman in her 30s with acute or convalescent COVID-19. The chain employs TRBV7-9 and TRBJ1-3, with no confident D gene call. Sequenced sample: peripheral blood. CDR3 loop: CASTPSGGNTIYF. DNA sequence: TGTGCCTCAACGCCATCGGGGGGAAACACCATATATTTT.